Following are 3 T cell receptor beta chains from one sample sequenced in a study of beta chain features in type 1 diabetes. All of the isolated RNA was reverse transcribed, so expressed TCRB transcripts were sequenced. TCRdb's table, derived via immunoSEQ multiplex PCR, lists solely in-frame clones and lacks some. The sample consists of fewer than 200,000 clones, about 13% of them appearing once. Sequences were obtained from central memory CD4+ T cells from blood. Source of these receptors: a woman aged 18-29 years in good health.

This clone was seen ten or more times. The gene calls are TRBV4-3 and TRBJ2-1; TRBD2 matches at 8 bases. This CDR3 has 17 residues. Germline trimming cut 0 bases from V and 8 bases from J; bases unmatched to any gene: 12. The germline V gene encodes CDR1 LGHNA and CDR2 YSLEER. CDR3 nucleotide sequence: TGCGCCAGCAGCCAAGATAGGGCTAGCGGGCGGCGCGATGAGCAGTTCTTC. It codes for CASSQDRASGRRDEQFF.

This rearrangement joins TRBV19 to TRBJ2-7; no reliable D call. The CDR3 contains 13 residues. V lost 6 bases and J 1 base, leaving 10 bases between the germline ends. Germline CDR1 is LNHDA and CDR2 is SQIVND (reference sequence). The CDR3 coding sequence is TGTGCCAGTAGGGCCCCGGGTTCCTACGAGCAGTACTTC. As protein: CASRAPGSYEQYF.

This clone was found a few times. V and J are TRBV15 and TRBJ2-1; D perhaps matches TRBD1 (5 bases). The ends were cut back, 4 bases at V and 5 bases at J, with 15 bases in the middle. Germline values: CDR1 LNHNV, CDR2 YYDKDF (reference sequence). The CDR3 covers 15 residues. The CDR3 reads CATSMGQGRNNEQFF. CDR3 sequence (DNA): TGTGCCACCAGCATGGGGCAGGGAAGGAACAATGAGCAGTTCTTC.